This T cell receptor (beta chain) appears in the sequencing data of a study of T cell changes during pregnancy in multiple sclerosis. Clones were read by immunoSEQ multiplex PCR, and TCRdb kept only the in-frame ones, dropping some. The sample carries tens of thousands of clones, 93% recorded once. In the case of this clone: One end of the junction does not line up with germline, which may come from a read error.

CDR3 length equals 15 residues. The germline V gene has CDR1 SGHDT and CDR2 YYEEEE. The sample was peripheral blood, taken in the second trimester of pregnancy. This sequence originates from a female donor with multiple sclerosis, enrolled in a pregnancy study. This chain connects TRBV5-6 to TRBJ1-3; TRBD1 matches 8 bases. The CDR3 sequence is CASSSFRQGHLHGDF. DNA of the CDR3: TGTGCCAGCAGCTCTTTTAGACAGGGGCACCTACACGGGGATTTT.